This TCR beta chain was retrieved from a study of patients and donors after allogeneic stem cell transplantation. The CDR3 spans 13 residues. Germline assignment: CDR1 MDHEN and CDR2 SYDVKM. V lost 6 bases and J lost 5, with 13 bases in between. This clonotype was recorded only once. TCRdb analysed the RT-PCR reads with MiXCR anew, one entry per CDR3 protein. Of approximately 150,000 distinct CDR3 sequences listed, roughly two fifths are singletons. This sequence originates from a human donor who was either an allogeneic HSCT recipient or a stem cell or donor lymphocyte infusion donor (not recorded which). It is not recorded whose cells these are; they may come from a transplant donor. The rearrangement links TRBV28 to TRBJ1-2; unclear D gene. Sequenced sample: blood, either unsorted or a sorted T cell fraction (not recorded which). CDR3 residues: CASSFREIYGYTF. The CDR3 DNA follows: TGTGCCAGCAGCTTCAGAGAAATTTATGGCTACACCTTC.